This T cell receptor beta chain was sequenced for a study of identical twins (dated by TCRdb to 2015 to 2016). For the study in its entirety: TCR alpha and beta repertoires from monozygotic twins, unrelated adults of various ages and cord blood were deep-sequenced to test whether fetal clonotypes persist. To rule out contamination, the twin experiments were replicated at different times with different library preparation protocols.

Library preparation was by 5' RACE. TCRdb lists the instrument as Illumina HiSeq 2000. A universal primer binding site was added through template switching, and the final cDNA carried a unique molecular identifier so that TCR cDNA molecules could be counted accurately. First-strand cDNA for TCR alpha and beta chains was synthesized from specific primers in the conserved constant-segment region. To control for contamination, every cDNA library was double barcoded, receiving both a SMART-Mk sample barcode and Illumina barcodes. TruSeq adapter sequences and Illumina sample barcodes were added in two successive PCR steps. The TCR alpha and beta cDNA libraries were sequenced on the Illumina HiSeq platform using custom primers. The published analysis was carried out like this. Unique molecular identifiers were extracted from raw reads with MiGEC, and CDR3 positions were determined with MiXCR. Recombination models were inferred per individual with the repgenHMM and IGoR tools using an EM algorithm. Shared clonotypes were analyzed with the tcR package in R, and sharing was normalized by the product of cloneset sizes. Out-of-frame nonproductive sequences were analyzed to study raw recombination free of thymic and clonal selection effects. Starting from the raw public reads, TCRdb applied fastp trimming at Q25, assembled clones with MiXCR and retained in-frame beta chains. Merged by CDR3 protein, the rows form single entries marked with the most common genes and DNA. It is TCRdb's table, rather than the study itself, that gives the V and J calls and clone size. The sample table contains 200,000 to 250,000 distinct CDR3 sequences; only one count was recorded for around 8.1% of them. Jointly, the top ten make up around 2.1% of the sample.

All donors were healthy Caucasians. Three pairs of female monozygotic twins, all aged roughly 18 to 29 years, were included in the twin cohort. Miltenyi CD45RO+ enrichment and human naive T-cell isolation kits were used to isolate memory (CD45RO+) and naive T cells from PBMC. As to this clonotype: The antigen it binds to is not known. Base qualities are not provided; no much larger clone lies one nucleotide away.

Overall study outcomes, separate from this receptor: Abundant cord blood beta clonotypes carried fewer insertions; young adult naive repertoires showed a weaker similar trend, while memory repertoires showed none. Invariant T cells such as MAIT and iNKT could partly confound zero-insertion analyses, although diverse VJ usage argued against such confounding for most clonotypes. Compared with coincidental sharing between unrelated individuals, out-of-frame TCR alpha sequences shared between twins showed an excess of sequences with low generation probability. The excess sharing between twins in beta out-of-frame sequences was weaker because fewer shared sequences reduced the signal-to-noise ratio. Because the same donors could not be followed over many years, conclusions were based on cross-sectional statistical analysis. In monozygotic twins, recombination models systematically underestimated out-of-frame TCR alpha sharing, but the models matched the sharing seen between unrelated individuals.

The same data also went into a second study, on yellow fever vaccine responses in identical twins. Looking at the second paper: The authors reported that the T cell response to vaccination in identical twins appeared partly convergent and partly personalized. Focusing on identical twins, the study followed the T cell clones that responded to the vaccine, and did so with precision.

The clonotype was recovered from a woman under 30 in good health. Sequencing input: memory (CD45RO+) T cells sorted from blood. Taken with the paper, the label for cell subset or site translates to: CD45RO+ enriched T cells.

The sequence in DNA is TGTGCCAGCAGCGCAGAACAGGGGATCTACGAGACCCAGTACTTC. It translates as CASSAEQGIYETQYF. Recombination linked TRBV7-8 to TRBJ2-5, and 7 junctional nucleotides match TRBD1. The germline V end is reduced by 5 bases and the J end by 5 bases; junction bases left unmatched: 11. The germline V gene supplies CDR1 SGHVS and CDR2 FQNEAQ. From the cysteine through the phenylalanine, the CDR3 covers 15 amino acids. Only the CDR3 DNA is retained, 45 bases long and in frame from the first base.